The rows below give T cell receptor beta chains drawn from one sample of a study of blood T cell repertoires in COVID-19. The assay was immunoSEQ multiplex PCR, and TCRdb's table has in-frame clones only and misses some. The sample records 490,000 or so clones, roughly nine tenths being singletons. The material sequenced was PBMCs or T cells enriched from blood (not recorded which). These receptors originate from a woman aged 55-70 years who had recovered from COVID-19. Both conserved end residues are part of each CDR3. The order of the fields is V gene, J gene, D gene, clone size, CDR3 protein, CDR3 DNA. A D gene is named only where the DNA matches it firmly. Expanded clones get a size class; other rows say once, few or many, or leave the size out.

TRBV6-5,TRBJ2-7,TRBD2,.,CASSATSGGYYEQYF,TGTGCCAGCAGCGCGACTAGCGGGGGGTACTACGAGCAGTACTTC
TRBV3-1/TRBV3-2,TRBJ1-5,.,few,CASSFPGDQPQHF,TGTGCCAGCAGCTTCCCAGGGGATCAGCCCCAGCATTTT
TRBV5-6,TRBJ1-1,TRBD1,.,CASSGYRGMNTEAFF,TGTGCCAGCAGCGGATACAGGGGGATGAACACTGAAGCTTTCTTT
TRBV18,TRBJ1-6,.,once,CASSLKIGKGSPLHF,TGTGCCAGCTCGCTGAAAATCGGGAAAGGTTCACCCCTCCACTTT
TRBV5-1,TRBJ1-1,TRBD1,.,CASSENRGLRNTEAFF,TGCGCCAGCAGCGAAAACAGGGGGCTAAGGAACACTGAAGCTTTCTTT
TRBV11-2,TRBJ2-1,TRBD1,.,CASSVGQVYNEQFF,TGTGCCAGCAGCGTTGGACAGGTCTACAATGAGCAGTTCTTC
TRBV2,TRBJ1-6,.,few,CASNRVGASLHF,TGTGCCAGCAATCGAGTGGGGGCTTCCCTCCACTTT
TRBV4-1,TRBJ1-1,.,.,CASSQEGGFGTEAFF,TGCGCCAGCAGCCAAGAAGGAGGGTTTGGTACTGAAGCTTTCTTT
TRBV5-1,TRBJ2-7,.,.,CASTIGGPGSYEQYF,TGCGCCAGCACGATTGGAGGGCCCGGCTCCTACGAGCAGTACTTC
TRBV4-1,TRBJ2-7,TRBD1,.,CASSQDGTGTSYEQYF,TGCGCCAGCAGCCAAGATGGGACAGGGACATCCTACGAGCAGTACTTC
TRBV2,TRBJ2-7,TRBD1,few,CASSVRQGSLGEQYF,TGTGCCAGCAGTGTGCGACAGGGGAGTCTAGGCGAGCAGTACTTC
TRBV10-3,TRBJ2-2,TRBD1,once,CAISERDRAGELFF,TGTGCCATCAGTGAGAGGGACAGAGCTGGGGAGCTGTTTTTT
TRBV15,TRBJ1-4,TRBD1,.,CATSRGQGAATNEKLFF,TGTGCCACCAGCAGGGGACAGGGTGCCGCAACTAATGAAAAACTGTTTTTT
TRBV2,TRBJ1-5,.,.,CASSEVGQPQHF,TGTGCCAGCAGCGAGGTAGGTCAGCCCCAGCATTTT
TRBV5-4,TRBJ1-2,TRBD1,.,CASSFGQGSGYTF,TGTGCCAGCAGCTTCGGACAGGGAAGTGGCTACACCTTC
TRBV5-1,TRBJ1-4,.,.,CASSQGSSNEKLFF,TGCGCCAGCAGCCAGGGTTCAAGTAATGAAAAACTGTTTTTT
TRBV6-5,TRBJ1-2,.,.,CASTQGGVNYGYTF,TGTGCCAGCACCCAAGGAGGGGTTAACTATGGCTACACCTTC
TRBV9,TRBJ2-1,TRBD1,.,CASSEGQGSHNEQFF,TGTGCCAGCAGCGAGGGACAGGGGTCCCACAATGAGCAGTTCTTC
TRBV11-2,TRBJ2-3,TRBD1,.,CASRDLQGTDTQYF,TGTGCCAGCAGGGACCTACAGGGGACAGATACGCAGTATTTT
TRBV7-8,TRBJ2-3,TRBD2,.,CASSLRGLAGGRDTQYF,TGTGCCAGCAGCTTAAGGGGACTAGCGGGGGGGAGAGATACGCAGTATTTT
TRBV5-1,TRBJ2-7,TRBD1,few,CASSHGTGVTYEQYF,TGCGCCAGCAGCCACGGGACAGGGGTAACCTACGAGCAGTACTTC
TRBV15,TRBJ2-3,TRBD2,once,CATSGRLATDTQYF,TGTGCCACCAGCGGGAGACTAGCCACAGATACGCAGTATTTT
TRBV30,TRBJ1-5,TRBD1,.,CAWRQGWDQPQHF,TGTGCCTGGAGACAGGGGTGGGATCAGCCCCAGCATTTT
TRBV6-4,TRBJ1-2,.,.,CASSDGAIANYGYTF,TGTGCCAGCAGTGACGGGGCAATAGCCAACTATGGCTACACCTTC
TRBV5-1,TRBJ2-3,.,.,CASSLLGGGADTQYF,TGCGCCAGCAGCTTGCTGGGGGGTGGGGCAGATACGCAGTATTTT
TRBV5-1,TRBJ2-7,.,.,CASSLVPAYEQYF,TGCGCCAGCAGCTTGGTCCCAGCCTACGAGCAGTACTTC
TRBV9,TRBJ1-1,.,.,CASSVGSGTEAFF,TGTGCCAGCAGCGTAGGGTCGGGGACTGAAGCTTTCTTT
TRBV2,TRBJ1-5,TRBD1,once,CASSEWQGAVQPQHF,TGTGCCAGCAGTGAATGGCAGGGGGCCGTTCAGCCCCAGCATTTT
TRBV9,TRBJ1-4,TRBD1,few,CASSADQQGLSEKLFF,TGTGCCAGCAGCGCCGATCAACAGGGGCTGTCGGAAAAACTGTTTTTT
TRBV11-3,TRBJ2-7,.,.,CASSLRTDLYEQYF,TGTGCCAGCAGCTTGAGGACAGATTTATACGAGCAGTACTTC
TRBV6-2/TRBV6-3,TRBJ2-7,.,.,CASSYYQGRSYEQYF,TGTGCCAGCAGTTACTACCAGGGCCGGAGCTACGAGCAGTACTTC
TRBV6-5,TRBJ2-3,.,.,CASRGLETSTDTQYF,TGTGCCAGCCGAGGACTCGAGACTTCCACAGATACGCAGTATTTT
TRBV19,TRBJ2-6,.,.,CASSISPAGANVLTF,TGTGCCAGTAGTATTTCCCCAGCTGGGGCCAACGTCCTGACTTTC
TRBV2,TRBJ2-4,.,.,CASQGGGAKNIQYF,TGTGCCAGTCAAGGGGGGGGAGCCAAAAACATTCAGTACTTC
TRBV20-1,TRBJ2-4,TRBD2,.,CSASTSGDKNIQYF,TGCAGTGCTAGTACTAGCGGGGATAAAAACATTCAGTACTTC
TRBV6-5,TRBJ1-3,.,.,CAGGLAHSGNTIYF,TGTGCCGGGGGCCTCGCTCACTCTGGAAACACCATATATTTT
TRBV27,TRBJ1-3,TRBD1,once,CASSGTGRLGSGNTIYF,TGTGCCAGCAGTGGGACAGGGAGATTGGGCTCTGGAAACACCATATATTTT
TRBV5-4,TRBJ2-7,TRBD1,.,CASSRTGVSYEQYF,TGTGCCAGCAGCCGTACAGGGGTCTCCTACGAGCAGTACTTC
TRBV9,TRBJ1-4,.,.,CASSPGGSSRNEKLFF,TGTGCCAGCAGCCCCGGGGGGAGTAGTAGAAATGAAAAACTGTTTTTT
TRBV29-1,TRBJ2-2,.,.,CSVEVGRLDTGELFF,TGCAGCGTTGAAGTAGGGAGGTTGGACACCGGGGAGCTGTTTTTT
TRBV28,TRBJ1-4,TRBD1,few,CASSLDRTNEKLFF,TGTGCCAGCAGTTTGGACAGGACTAATGAAAAACTGTTTTTT
TRBV7-6,TRBJ1-6,.,.,CASSLGVVQENSPLHF,TGTGCCAGCAGCTTAGGAGTGGTGCAGGAAAATTCACCCCTCCACTTT
TRBV2,TRBJ1-5,.,.,CASRRRWAGSNQPQHF,TGTGCCAGCAGACGTCGATGGGCGGGGAGCAATCAGCCCCAGCATTTT
TRBV6-2/TRBV6-3,TRBJ1-1,.,.,CASSLSMNTEAFF,TGTGCCAGCAGTCTGAGTATGAACACTGAAGCTTTCTTT
TRBV6-5,TRBJ1-2,.,.,CASSLEVGLPPGYTF,TGTGCCAGCAGTCTCGAAGTCGGGTTACCGCCGGGCTACACCTTC
TRBV19,TRBJ2-4,TRBD1,.,CASSIRDRVNIQYF,TGTGCCAGTAGTATACGGGACAGGGTAAACATTCAGTACTTC
TRBV5-1,TRBJ1-4,.,.,CASSLARAGEKLFF,TGCGCCAGCAGCTTGGCCAGGGCAGGTGAAAAACTGTTTTTT
TRBV6-2/TRBV6-3,TRBJ2-7,TRBD1,.,CASSYGQGYYEQYF,TGTGCCAGCAGTTACGGACAGGGGTACTACGAGCAGTACTTC
TRBV7-9,TRBJ2-1,TRBD1,once,CASSPDRGEWNEQFF,TGTGCCAGCAGCCCCGACAGGGGAGAGTGGAATGAGCAGTTCTTC
TRBV19,TRBJ2-5,TRBD2,once,CARTPTSGGSRTQETQYF,TGTGCCAGGACCCCGACTAGCGGGGGGTCCCGGACCCAAGAGACCCAGTACTTC
TRBV3-1/TRBV3-2,TRBJ1-2,.,few,CASSQYSGTASYGYTF,TGTGCCAGCAGCCAGTACTCCGGGACTGCTAGCTATGGCTACACCTTC
TRBV20-1,TRBJ1-4,.,.,CSASQNEKLFF,TGCAGTGCTTCACAAAATGAAAAACTGTTTTTT
TRBV5-1,TRBJ2-5,TRBD2,.,CASSLGSGDQETQYF,TGCGCCAGCAGCTTGGGTAGCGGGGACCAAGAGACCCAGTACTTC
TRBV6-6,TRBJ1-5,.,.,CASSSTGQGQPQHF,TGTGCCAGCAGCAGTACAGGGCAAGGTCAGCCCCAGCATTTT
TRBV29-1,TRBJ1-2,.,.,CSVRENYGYTF,TGCAGCGTTAGGGAGAACTATGGCTACACCTTC